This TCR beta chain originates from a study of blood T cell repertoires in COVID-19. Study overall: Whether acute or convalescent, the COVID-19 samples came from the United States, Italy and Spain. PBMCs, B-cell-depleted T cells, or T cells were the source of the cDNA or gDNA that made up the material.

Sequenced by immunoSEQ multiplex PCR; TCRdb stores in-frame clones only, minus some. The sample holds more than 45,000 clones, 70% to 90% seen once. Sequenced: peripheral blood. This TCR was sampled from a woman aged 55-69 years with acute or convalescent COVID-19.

The CDR3 loop reads CASSYRGGRDEAFF. The CDR3 bases are TGTGCCAGCAGTTACCGGGGAGGCAGAGATGAAGCTTTCTTT. The chain recombines TRBV6-6 with TRBJ1-1; D gene unclear. V was pared by 2 bases and J by 7 bases, with 14 bases between. Germline CDR1 is MNHNY and CDR2 is SVGAGI (reference sequence). The CDR3 sequence is 14 residues long.